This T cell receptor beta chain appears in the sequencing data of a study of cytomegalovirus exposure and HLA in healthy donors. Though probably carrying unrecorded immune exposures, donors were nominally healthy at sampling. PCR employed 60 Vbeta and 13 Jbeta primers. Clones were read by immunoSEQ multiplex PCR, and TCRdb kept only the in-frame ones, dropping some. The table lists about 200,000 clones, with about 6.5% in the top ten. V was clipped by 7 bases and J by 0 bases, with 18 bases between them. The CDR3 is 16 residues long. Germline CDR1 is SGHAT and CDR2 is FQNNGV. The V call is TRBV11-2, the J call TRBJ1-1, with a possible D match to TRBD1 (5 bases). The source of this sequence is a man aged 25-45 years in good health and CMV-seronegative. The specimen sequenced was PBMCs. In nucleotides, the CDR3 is TGTGCCAGCACCTCTGGGGCCGGACGGTTGAACACTGAAGCTTTCTTT. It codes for CASTSGAGRLNTEAFF. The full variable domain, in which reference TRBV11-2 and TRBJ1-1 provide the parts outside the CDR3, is EAGVAQSPRYKIIEKRQSVAFWCNPISGHATLYWYQQILGQGPKLLIQFQNNGVVDDSQLPKDRFSAERLKGVDSTLKIQPAKLEDSAVYLCASTSGAGRLNTEAFFGQGTRLTVV.